Listed here are 16 T cell receptor beta chains from one sample, sequenced in a study of cytomegalovirus exposure and HLA in healthy donors. 13 Jbeta primers and 60 Vbeta primers were used for the PCR. TCRdb's copy holds only in-frame clones and misses some; the assay was immunoSEQ multiplex PCR. The sample records 80,000 to 100,000 clones, about 85% being singletons. Material: PBMCs. All receptors come from a female donor in good health and CMV-seropositive.

The chain carries TRBV19 and TRBJ1-5; 10 bases map to TRBD1. CDR1 is LNHDA, CDR2 SQIVND, per germline (reference sequence). Losses at the gene ends were 0 bases for V and 2 bases for J; bases not matched to a gene: 1. The length of the CDR3 is 16 residues. The CDR3: CASSIDGTGGNQPQHF. The CDR3 coding sequence is TGTGCCAGTAGTATAGACGGGACAGGGGGCAATCAGCCCCAGCATTTT.

This clone was detected a few times. The chain couples TRBV19 to TRBJ2-7; D is possibly TRBD2 (5 bases). Germline V lookup: CDR1 LNHDA, CDR2 SQIVND (reference sequence). The V end lost 6 bases, the J end lost 2 bases, and 14 bases lay between the germline ends. This CDR3 contains 14 residues. CDR3 coding DNA: TGTGCCAGTAGGGCCCGGCGGGCTGCCTACGAGCAGTACTTC. This encodes CASRARRAAYEQYF.

The V gene is TRBV29-1, the J gene TRBJ2-5; 10 bases align to TRBD1. The junction had 4 bases not matched to a gene; V was cut back by 6 bases and J by 6 bases. The CDR3 spans 12 residues. Germline loops: CDR1 SQVTM, CDR2 ANQGSEA. This CDR3 is CSVDRGVKTQYF. CDR3 sequence (DNA): TGCAGCGTGGACAGGGGGGTTAAGACCCAGTACTTC.

The chain carries TRBV6-5 and TRBJ2-5; 8 nucleotides agree with TRBD2. Germline CDR1 is MNHEY and CDR2 is SVGAGI. The CDR3 runs to 13 residues. J lost 5 bases, V lost 8 bases, and 7 bases had no gene match. CDR3 in DNA: TGTGCCAGCGGCGGGGGGCGGGGGGAGACCCAGTACTTC. This codes for CASGGGRGETQYF.

V and J are TRBV19 and TRBJ2-3; 10 nucleotides match TRBD1. Germline CDR1 and CDR2: LNHDA and SQIVND (reference sequence). This CDR3 is 17 amino acids long. J gave up 0 bases and V 6 bases, and 9 bases lay outside the gene matches. The CDR3 loop reads CASRRDRGTSSTDTQYF. The CDR3 coding sequence is TGTGCCAGTAGGCGGGACAGGGGAACCTCTAGCACAGATACGCAGTATTTT.

V is TRBV19 and J is TRBJ2-5; 8 bases are shared with TRBD2. V was clipped by 3 bases and J by 1 base; unmatched bases: 4. Germline CDR1 LNHDA, CDR2 SQIVND (reference sequence). The CDR3 is 15 residues long. This CDR3 reads CASSIDSGTQETQYF. For the CDR3, the DNA is TGTGCCAGTAGTATTGATAGCGGGACCCAAGAGACCCAGTACTTC.

The chain couples TRBV6-1 to TRBJ2-3; 7 bases align to TRBD2. The CDR3 is 14 amino acids. Unmatched junction bases numbered 6, after V lost 2 bases and J lost 7 bases. Germline CDR1 is MNHNS and CDR2 is SASEGT. CDR3 bases: TGTGCCAGCAGTGAATCGGGAGGAGTGAATACGCAGTATTTT. This sequence encodes CASSESGGVNTQYF.

The chain recombines TRBV7-3 with TRBJ2-4; TRBD2 matches 10 bases. The germline gives CDR1 SGHTA, CDR2 FQGTGA. Unmatched junction bases numbered 22, after V lost 4 bases and J lost 16 bases. This CDR3 has 17 amino acids. CDR3 protein: CASSSAGGLSGRNGCYF. CDR3 nucleotides: TGTGCCAGCAGCTCCGCGGGGGGGCTTAGCGGGAGGAATGGGTGCTACTTC.

J is TRBJ1-4 and V is TRBV7-8; 12 nucleotides match TRBD1. Germline CDR1 is SGHVS and CDR2 is FQNEAQ. The CDR3 runs to 15 residues. With V trimmed by 8 bases and J by 4 bases, 5 bases remained unmatched. The CDR3 here is CASRDRGRGNEKLFF. The CDR3 region has the DNA TGTGCCAGCCGGGACAGGGGGCGGGGTAATGAAAAACTGTTTTTT.

The V call is TRBV12-1, the J call TRBJ1-1; the table's D call of TRBD1 was not tested on the DNA. TRBV12-1 is a known pseudogene. The CDR3 extends over 15 amino acids. CDR3 sequence reads: CASSLTDRVNTEAFF. The CDR3 nucleotides are TGTGCCAGCAGCTTAACTGACAGAGTGAACACTGAAGCTTTCTTT.

The genes are TRBV6-5 and TRBJ2-5, with a tentative D call TRBD1 (6 bases). This CDR3 region has 15 residues. Trimming cost V 7 bases and J 4 bases, with 19 bases left between them. From germline, CDR1 is MNHEY and CDR2 SVGAGI. CDR3 region: CASNFQQGVTETQYF. Written as DNA, the CDR3 is TGTGCCAGCAACTTCCAACAGGGTGTAACAGAGACCCAGTACTTC.

V is TRBV11-2 and J is TRBJ2-7, with D tentatively TRBD1 (5 bases). Trimming removed 4 bases at V and 4 bases at J, with 8 bases between. In germline, CDR1 is SGHAT, CDR2 FQNNGV. The CDR3 is made up of 12 amino acids. The DNA for the CDR3 is TGTGCCAGCAGCTCCGACAGTTACGAGCAGTACTTC. It codes for CASSSDSYEQYF. The full variable domain, its missing parts supplied by reference TRBV11-2 and TRBJ2-7, is EAGVAQSPRYKIIEKRQSVAFWCNPISGHATLYWYQQILGQGPKLLIQFQNNGVVDDSQLPKDRFSAERLKGVDSTLKIQPAKLEDSAVYLCASSSDSYEQYFGPGTRLTVT.

V gene TRBV6-6 combines with J gene TRBJ2-7, with TRBD1 matching over 9 bases. This CDR3 is 15 amino acids long. After removal of 6 bases from V and 3 bases from J, the junction contained 9 bases not matched to a gene. Germline assignment: CDR1 MNHNY and CDR2 SVGAGI (reference sequence). The CDR3 spells CASRKVGTGNYEQYF. CDR3 in DNA: TGTGCCAGCAGGAAAGTAGGGACAGGGAACTACGAGCAGTACTTC.

This clone was seen only once. The J gene is TRBJ1-1, the V gene TRBV11-2; D is perhaps TRBD1 (5 bases). The CDR3 totals 13 residues. The germline V gene has CDR1 SGHAT and CDR2 FQNNGV. The V end was cut by 3 bases, the J end by 5 bases, with 10 bases between. The CDR3 sequence is CASSFGGRTEAFF. DNA for the CDR3: TGTGCCAGCAGCTTCGGGGGTAGGACTGAAGCTTTCTTT. The full variable domain, completed using reference TRBV11-2 and TRBJ1-1, is EAGVAQSPRYKIIEKRQSVAFWCNPISGHATLYWYQQILGQGPKLLIQFQNNGVVDDSQLPKDRFSAERLKGVDSTLKIQPAKLEDSAVYLCASSFGGRTEAFFGQGTRLTVV.

V gene TRBV6-5 combines with J gene TRBJ1-5; D is perhaps TRBD1 (5 bases). V dropped 10 bases and J dropped 0 bases, with 10 bases sitting between them. The CDR3 covers 13 residues. Per germline, CDR1 MNHEY and CDR2 SVGAGI. The CDR3 protein is CATQTDSNQPQHF. CDR3 coding DNA: TGTGCCACCCAGACAGATAGCAATCAGCCCCAGCATTTT.

The chain uses TRBV19 and TRBJ1-1; the match to TRBD1 covers 7 bases. CDR1 and CDR2 from the germline V gene are LNHDA and SQIVND (reference sequence). The trim removed 6 bases at V and 4 bases at J, leaving 20 bases unmatched. This CDR3 spans 18 amino acids. The CDR3 sequence: CASRVGRQGDRESTEAFF. The CDR3 DNA sequence: TGTGCCAGTAGGGTCGGAAGACAGGGAGATCGTGAAAGCACTGAAGCTTTCTTT.